This T cell receptor beta chain was obtained from a study of T cells in Graves' hyperthyroidism and ophthalmopathy. Exclusion followed for patients with uncontrolled infection, other autoimmune disease, pregnancy or lactation. Diagnostic decisions used clinical symptoms, serum thyroxine and TRAb, thyroid ultrasound and orbital computed tomography. The germline CDR1 and CDR2 sequences are SGHTA and FQGTGA. V was pared by 2 bases and J by 1 base, with 6 bases between. The CDR3 contains 14 residues. This clonotype was detected ten times or more. Researchers took RNA transcripts and amplified the TCR beta CDR3 regions from them. First-round RT-PCR with HTBI primers amplified the TCR CDR3 region. TCRdb itself ran the multiplex PCR reads through MiXCR, one entry per CDR3 protein. The sample consists of nearly 250,000 distinct CDR3 sequences, roughly 17% of them appearing once.

The chain recombines TRBV7-3 with TRBJ2-1; tentatively, D is TRBD1 (6 bases). The sequence derives from a woman under 30 with Graves' ophthalmopathy. The specimen sequenced was blood. The CDR3 DNA is TGTGCCAGCAGCTTACAGGGGTCCTACAATGAGCAGTTCTTC. It is translated as CASSLQGSYNEQFF.